This TCR beta chain appears in the sequencing data of a study of naive and memory T cell subsets. Study observations and caveats: TCR transcript changes with activation or differentiation may affect this RNA method.

A UMI-containing oligonucleotide was joined by 3' ligation to the TCR cDNA template. Whole blood, approximately 2.3 ml, came from adult healthy volunteers. Ligated cDNA underwent four rounds of PCR with nested alpha and beta constant region primers and SP2. Blood and skin TCR RNA was reverse transcribed with alpha and beta constant primers. TCRdb itself ran the 5' RACE reads through MiXCR, one entry per CDR3 protein. In the table there are 56,000 or so distinct CDR3 sequences, under 10% of which are singletons. V gave up 2 bases and J gave up 2 bases, with 5 bases separating them. The CDR3 has 13 amino acids. Germline CDR1 and CDR2: SGHTA and FQGNSA. This clonotype has ten or more counts. Its target is unknown.

This clonotype was sampled from a female donor in good health. This chain links TRBV7-2 with TRBJ2-3, with D unclear. CDR3 DNA: TGTGCCAGCAGCTTATGGACCACAGATACGCAGTATTTT. It encodes CASSLWTTDTQYF.